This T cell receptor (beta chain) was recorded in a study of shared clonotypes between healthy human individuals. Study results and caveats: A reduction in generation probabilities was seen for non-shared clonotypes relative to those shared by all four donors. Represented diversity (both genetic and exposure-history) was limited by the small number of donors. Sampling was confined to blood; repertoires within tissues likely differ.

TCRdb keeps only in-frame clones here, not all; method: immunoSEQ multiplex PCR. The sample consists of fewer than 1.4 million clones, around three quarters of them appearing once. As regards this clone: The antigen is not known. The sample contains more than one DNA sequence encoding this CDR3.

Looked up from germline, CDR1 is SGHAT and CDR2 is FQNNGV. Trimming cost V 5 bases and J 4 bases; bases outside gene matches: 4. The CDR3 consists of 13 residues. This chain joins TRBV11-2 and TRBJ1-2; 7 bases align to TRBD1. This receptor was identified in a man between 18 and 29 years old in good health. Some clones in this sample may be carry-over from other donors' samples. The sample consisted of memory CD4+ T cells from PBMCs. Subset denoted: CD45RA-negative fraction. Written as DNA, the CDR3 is TGTGCCAGCAGCCCAAGACAGGGCTATGGCTACACCTTC. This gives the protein CASSPRQGYGYTF.